Shown below are 24 T cell receptor beta chains from a single sample sequenced in a study of neurological immune-mediated disorders. TCRdb reanalysed the 5' RACE reads using MiXCR and keeps one entry per CDR3 protein. The sample carries some 29,000 distinct CDR3 sequences, more than 10% recorded once. The source material was PBMCs. These receptors originate from a man in his sixties in good health.

This clonotype occurred a few times. The rearrangement links TRBV6-2 or TRBV6-3 to TRBJ2-5; a weak D match, TRBD2 (5 bases). The CDR3 loop spans 13 amino acids. Germline V gives CDR1 MNHEY, CDR2 SVGEGT. V shed 2 bases and J shed 5 bases, with 9 bases lying between them. The CDR3 reads CASSYVLAETQYF. The CDR3 DNA is TGTGCCAGCAGTTACGTGCTAGCCGAGACCCAGTACTTC.

This clonotype was seen many times. This rearrangement joins TRBV10-3 to TRBJ2-3, with D hard to call. This CDR3 is built from 14 residues. V was shortened by 2 bases and J by 2 bases, with 8 bases between the two germline ends. CDR1 and CDR2 from the germline V gene are ENHRY and SYGVKD. The CDR3 DNA reads as TGTGCCATCAGTGAGGGCAGGCCCACAGATACGCAGTATTTT. This encodes CAISEGRPTDTQYF.

At least ten counts were recorded for this clonotype. V usage is TRBV7-3 and J usage is TRBJ2-1, with D uncertain. Germline lookup yields CDR1 SGHTA and CDR2 FQGTGA. This CDR3 is built from 16 residues. Deletions cut 3 bases from V and 2 bases from J, with 14 bases between. This CDR3 is CASSFLPRWAYNEQFF. CDR3 coding DNA: TGTGCCAGCAGCTTCCTGCCCCGGTGGGCCTACAATGAGCAGTTCTTC. The complete variable domain, with remaining parts taken from reference TRBV7-3 and TRBJ2-1, reads GAGVSQTPSNKVTEKGKYVELRCDPISGHTALYWYRQSLGQGPEFLIYFQGTGAADDSGLPNDRFFAVRPEGSVSTLKIQRTERGDSAVYLCASSFLPRWAYNEQFFGPGTRLTVL.

As regards this clonotype: A clone one base away is much larger, so this may be a read error. The chain links TRBV10-3 to TRBJ1-2; tentative D call: TRBD1 (5 bases). CDR1 and CDR2 (germline): ENHRY, SYGVKD. The CDR3 is made up of 15 amino acids. The CDR3 reads CAISVTPWDGYSYTF. CDR3 DNA: TGTGCCATCAGTGTGACTCCATGGGACGGCTATAGCTACACCTTC.

This clonotype was detected ten times or more. The gene calls are TRBV7-2 and TRBJ2-3; D ambiguous. V lost 1 base to trimming and J lost 3 bases, with 8 bases between them. CDR3 size: 14 residues. Germline CDR1 reads SGHTA; CDR2 reads FQGNSA. CDR3 sequence reads: CASSLDAQTDTQYF. CDR3 nucleotides: TGTGCCAGCAGCTTAGACGCGCAAACAGATACGCAGTATTTT.

In the case of this clonotype: The conserved closing phenylalanine or tryptophan is absent in this CDR3, likely reflecting a read error. V and J are TRBV6-5 and TRBJ2-6; TRBD1 is a possible D gene (6 bases). The CDR3 has 17 amino acids. CDR1 is MNHEY and CDR2 is SVGAGI in the germline V gene. The CDR3, as DNA: TGTGCAAGCAGCCGGGACACTGGATCCTCTGGGGCCAACGTCCTGACTTTA. Translating it yields CASSRDTGSSGANVLTL.

This clonotype was picked up many times. The chain combines TRBV28 with TRBJ2-7; 8 bases fit TRBD1. V dropped 6 bases and J dropped 3; count of bases not matched to a gene: 7. Germline V gene sequence: CDR1 MDHEN, CDR2 SYDVKM. The CDR3 length is 14 residues. The CDR3 DNA is TGTGCCAGCAGAGGACAGGGTAATCGCTACGAGCAGTACTTC. Protein product: CASRGQGNRYEQYF.

This chain joins TRBV4-2 and TRBJ1-5; D ambiguous. Looked up from germline, CDR1 is LGHNA and CDR2 is YNFKEQ. V lost 0 bases and J lost 2, with 8 bases in between. CDR3 size: 15 residues. The CDR3, as DNA: TGTGCCAGCAGCCAAGACCCCGGGGGCAATCAGCCCCAGCATTTT. Protein: CASSQDPGGNQPQHF.

There are many counts of this clonotype. The chain is built from TRBV9 and TRBJ1-6; unclear D gene. The CDR3 contains 14 residues. Germline V gives CDR1 SGDLS, CDR2 YYNGEE. Trimming removed 1 base at V and 10 bases at J, with 12 bases between. CDR3 protein: CASSVSLGESPLHF. DNA of the CDR3: TGTGCCAGCAGCGTAAGTCTGGGAGAGTCACCCCTCCACTTT.

The table lists this clonotype with many counts. The chain employs TRBV11-2 and TRBJ1-2, with D hard to call. The CDR3 contains 13 residues. Germline lookup yields CDR1 SGHAT and CDR2 FQNNGV. V lost 1 base and J 8 bases, leaving 11 bases between the germline ends. This chain's CDR3 is CASSLAAGGGYTF. The CDR3 DNA follows: TGTGCCAGCAGCTTAGCGGCGGGCGGCGGCTACACCTTC. Together with reference TRBV11-2 and TRBJ1-2, the CDR3 gives the full variable domain: EAGVAQSPRYKIIEKRQSVAFWCNPISGHATLYWYQQILGQGPKLLIQFQNNGVVDDSQLPKDRFSAERLKGVDSTLKIQPAKLEDSAVYLCASSLAAGGGYTFGSGTRLTVV.

Remarks on this clonotype: Its ends do not fully match the called genes, so a read error is possible. This chain uses TRBV6-2 or TRBV6-3 with TRBJ1-5, with a weak D call TRBD1 (5 bases). The CDR3 consists of 14 residues. Germline V gene sequence: CDR1 MNHEY, CDR2 SVGEGT. The CDR3 sequence is CSSREQASDQPQHF. The CDR3 DNA is TGTTCCAGCAGGGAACAGGCGTCTGATCAGCCCCAGCATTTT.

By sample fraction, this clonotype is medium-sized. The CDR3 DNA reads as TGCGCCAGCGCCGGGACAGGGTCCACCTACGAGCAGTACTTC. Translation: CASAGTGSTYEQYF. The gene calls are TRBV5-1 and TRBJ2-7; 9 nucleotides line up with TRBD1. V trimming: 7 bases; J trimming: 2 bases; junction bases outside the gene matches: 7. The CDR3 length is 14 residues. From germline, CDR1 is SGHRS and CDR2 YFSETQ.

This clonotype was observed many times. This chain links TRBV29-1 with TRBJ2-7; 12 positions match TRBD1. Germline trimming cut 6 bases from V and 5 bases from J; bases unmatched to any gene: 8. The CDR3 length is 14 residues. Germline V gene data show CDR1 as SQVTM and CDR2 as ANQGSEA. The CDR3 sequence: CSVENRDRGHEQYF. The CDR3 bases are TGCAGCGTCGAGAACCGGGACAGGGGGCACGAGCAGTACTTC.

A single count supports this clonotype. V and J are TRBV2 and TRBJ2-7, with TRBD2 matching 7 bases. The CDR3 consists of 14 residues. In germline, CDR1 is SNHLY, CDR2 FYNNEI. The V gene end was trimmed by 3 bases and the J gene end by 2 bases; junction bases not matched to a gene: 4. As DNA, the CDR3 is TGTGCCAGCAGTGATGGCGGGGGACCCTACGAGCAGTACTTC. Translating it yields CASSDGGGPYEQYF.

This clonotype was picked up many times. Here the CDR3 reads CASSLGQGFPETQYF. The CDR3 region has the DNA TGTGCCAGCAGCCTAGGACAGGGATTCCCAGAGACCCAGTACTTC. The chain combines TRBV3-1 with TRBJ2-5; 8 bases map to TRBD1. The CDR3 runs to 15 residues. The V gene end was trimmed by 4 bases and the J gene end by 4 bases; junction bases not matched to a gene: 8. The germline V gene has CDR1 LGHDT and CDR2 YNNKEL (reference sequence).

This clonotype was observed at least ten times. CDR3 sequence reads: CASSPGTANYGYTF. The CDR3 region has the DNA TGTGCCAGCAGCCCTGGGACAGCTAACTATGGCTACACCTTC. The V call is TRBV7-2, the J call TRBJ1-2, with TRBD1 matching over 7 bases. Looked up from germline, CDR1 is SGHTA and CDR2 is FQGNSA. The CDR3 runs to 14 residues. J gave up 0 bases and V 5 bases, and 3 bases lay outside the gene matches.

In this sample, this clonotype turned up many times. This chain uses TRBV20-1 with TRBJ2-1; 7 bases fit TRBD2. After removal of 1 base from V and 6 bases from J, the junction contained 9 bases not matched to a gene. Germline loops: CDR1 DFQATT, CDR2 SNEGSKA (reference sequence). This CDR3 is built from 15 residues. Here the CDR3 DNA reads TGCAGTGCTAGAGCGGGAGGTAGTTGGAGCAATGAGCAGTTCTTC. This codes for CSARAGGSWSNEQFF.

This clonotype was observed many times. The V and J genes are TRBV20-1 and TRBJ1-5; 7 bases line up with TRBD1. Germline V gene lookup returns CDR1 DFQATT and CDR2 SNEGSKA (reference sequence). The CDR3 consists of 14 residues. The trim removed 6 bases at V and 2 bases at J, leaving 7 bases unmatched. The CDR3 protein is CSALDRIGNQPQHF. The CDR3 DNA reads TGCAGTGCGTTGGACAGGATAGGCAATCAGCCCCAGCATTTT.

In its sample, this clonotype was seen a few times. The chain couples TRBV5-1 to TRBJ1-1; no clear D. This CDR3 contains 14 residues. Germline V gene data show CDR1 as SGHRS and CDR2 as YFSETQ. V was clipped by 0 bases and J by 5 bases, with 11 bases between them. The CDR3 here is CASSLESMGTEAFF. In DNA form, the CDR3 reads TGCGCCAGCAGCTTGGAAAGTATGGGGACTGAAGCTTTCTTT.

The table lists this clonotype with a count of one. The V and J genes are TRBV7-2 and TRBJ2-7, with D possibly being TRBD1 (7 bases). CDR3 size: 12 residues. CDR1 and CDR2 from the germline V gene are SGHTA and FQGNSA. Trimming took off 5 bases at V and 6 bases at J, with 11 bases between the two ends. The CDR3 DNA sequence: TGTGCCAGCAGCCAGGGGGGAACCGAGCAGTACTTC. It codes for CASSQGGTEQYF. Combining the CDR3 with reference TRBV7-2 and TRBJ2-7 gives the whole variable domain GAGVSQSPSNKVTEKGKDVELRCDPISGHTALYWYRQSLGQGLEFLIYFQGNSAPDKSGLPSDRFSAERTGGSVSTLTIQRTQQEDSAVYLCASSQGGTEQYFGPGTRLTVT.

In this sample, this clonotype turned up many times. The rearrangement links TRBV6-6 to TRBJ1-5, with D perhaps matching TRBD1 (5 bases). V lost 0 bases and J lost 5, with 11 bases in between. The CDR3 has 15 residues. The germline gives CDR1 MNHNY, CDR2 SVGAGI (reference sequence). CDR3 in DNA: TGTGCCAGCAGTTACTCGCAGGGTATTTATCAGCCCCAGCATTTT. Translating gives CASSYSQGIYQPQHF.

This clonotype was counted at least ten times. The chain uses TRBV7-2 and TRBJ1-1, with 8 bases matching TRBD1. Germline V gene lookup returns CDR1 SGHTA and CDR2 FQGNSA. V shed 3 bases and J 7 bases; nucleotides not matched to a gene: 7. The CDR3 loop spans 14 amino acids. CDR3 protein: CASSFRTGRNEAFF. CDR3 coding DNA: TGTGCCAGCAGCTTTCGGACAGGGAGGAATGAAGCTTTCTTT.

In regard to this clonotype: The junction does not match germline at one end; this may be a read error. The chain is built from TRBV12-3 or TRBV12-4 and TRBJ2-1, with D perhaps being TRBD1 or TRBD2 (5 bases each). The CDR3 runs 16 residues. CDR3 loop: CASTTPQEGSRNDQFF. The CDR3 coding sequence is TGTGCCAGCACCACCCCACAGGAAGGGAGTCGCAATGACCAGTTCTTC.

With respect to this clonotype: This CDR3 is missing its conserved last phenylalanine or tryptophan, likely due to a read error. The chain links TRBV7-8 to TRBJ2-1; the D is unclear. CDR3 length equals 14 residues. Germline values: CDR1 SGHVS, CDR2 FQNEAQ. V dropped 5 bases and J dropped 3 bases, with 11 bases sitting between them. The CDR3 DNA is TGTGCCAGCAGCCTGGGCGGTGACTACAATGAGCAGTTCTTG. Amino acids: CASSLGGDYNEQFL.